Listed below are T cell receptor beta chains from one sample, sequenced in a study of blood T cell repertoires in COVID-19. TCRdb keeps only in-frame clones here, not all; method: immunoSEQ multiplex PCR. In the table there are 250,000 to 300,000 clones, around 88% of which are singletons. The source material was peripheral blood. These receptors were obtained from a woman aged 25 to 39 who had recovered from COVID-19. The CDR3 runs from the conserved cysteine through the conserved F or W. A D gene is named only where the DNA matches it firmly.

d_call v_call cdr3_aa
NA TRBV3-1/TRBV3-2 CASSPQMNEKLFF
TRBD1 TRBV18 CASSPGTGVVGYTF
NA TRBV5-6 CASSLSAGEQFF
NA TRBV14 CASSQVAGPYEQYF
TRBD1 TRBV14 CASSQFLRQGPSGANVLTF
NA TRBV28 CASSYGGTAKETQYF
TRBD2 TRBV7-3 CASSELAGGTGELFF
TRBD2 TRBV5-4 CASSRPGAGGPRSYNEQFF
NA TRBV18 CATLGGMNTEAFF
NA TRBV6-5 CASRSDSSNEKLFF
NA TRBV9 CASSPAVGAEAFF
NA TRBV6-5 CASSRGYYGYTF
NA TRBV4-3 CASSQEGGIWYEQYF
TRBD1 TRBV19 CASSGRGHQPQHF
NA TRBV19 CASSPAGEGRMNTEAFF
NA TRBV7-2 CASSLGGRGLANSPLHF
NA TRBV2 CASSVGRADQPQHF
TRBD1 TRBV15 CATSRGGQGPGNTIYF
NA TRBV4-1 CASSQVPGVTYNEQFF
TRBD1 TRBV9 CASSARWDGRGKDTQYF
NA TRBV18 CASSPSYETPIYF
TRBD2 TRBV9 CASSVSGGPGTGELFF
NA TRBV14 CASSQELLSYEQYF
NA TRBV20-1 CSAIRDETQYF
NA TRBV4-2 CASSQDSVRAWEQFF
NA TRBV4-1 CASSQEVQGYEQYF
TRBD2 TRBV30 CAWVSGGAPDTQYF
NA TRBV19 CASTAQLSGNTIYF
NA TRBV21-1 CALPSSGPDNEKLFF
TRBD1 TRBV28 CASSFSGGGQGAVGYGYTF
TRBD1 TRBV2 CASREDRVGYTF
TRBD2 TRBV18 CASSYGLAGTDTQYF
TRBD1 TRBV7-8 CASSLVGGHYTGELFF
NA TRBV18 CASSPDGRNYGYTF
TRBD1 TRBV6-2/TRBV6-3 CASSPRDREGGTQYF
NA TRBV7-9 CASESVHNEQFF
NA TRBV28 CASTGGVQPQHF
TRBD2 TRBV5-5 CASSLVGTSGFEFF
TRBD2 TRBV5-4 CASSLWTSGGAHEQYF
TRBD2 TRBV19 CASSFGTSGFQETQYF
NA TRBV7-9 CASSYQDSNYGYTF
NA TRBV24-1 CATSHSSYNEQFF